The following is a TCR beta chain sequence with its context. What it binds is not known. V shed 6 bases, J shed 3 bases, and the junction held 12 bases outside the gene matches. The CDR3 runs 15 residues. Germline V gene data show CDR1 as SQVTM and CDR2 as ANQGSEA. This specimen belongs to a study of blood T cells in healthy people across ages. Overall study findings and caveats: Older age coincided with a roughly linear decline in TCR beta diversity per million T cells.

The study drew donors from healthy Caucasian individuals in Russia aged roughly 6 to 90. Each individual donor underwent a draw of around 9.8 milliliters of peripheral blood. Then a second PCR, running roughly 7 to 11 cycles, was carried out with a sample-barcoded 5' primer and a J-beta primer mix. A single record per CDR3 protein comes from TCRdb applying MiXCR to the 5' RACE reads. The sample includes approximately 680,000 distinct CDR3 sequences, about 32% seen only once; the top ten take 15%. This TCR derives from a woman aged 80 or over in good health. The sequenced sample consisted of blood. This chain uses TRBV29-1 with TRBJ2-7; 9 bases align to TRBD2. The CDR3 coding sequence is TGCAGCGTCGCCTCCCGGCTAGCGGGATTCTACGAGCAGTACTTC. Protein: CSVASRLAGFYEQYF.